The 6 T cell receptor beta chains presented below share a single source sample, sequenced in a study of breast tumors, draining lymph nodes, adjacent tissues. Samples came from axillary lymph nodes draining the breast cancer. TCRdb called the multiplex PCR reads again in MiXCR, with one record for every CDR3 protein. The sample records under 250,000 distinct CDR3 sequences, about 34% being singletons. The sequencing input was axillary lymph node tissue. The source of these receptors is a female donor with breast cancer. Some clones in this sample may be carry-over from other donors' samples.

V usage is TRBV5-1 and J usage is TRBJ2-2; the D is unclear. The CDR3 loop spans 14 amino acids. The V end lost 3 bases, the J end lost 1 base, and 7 bases lay between the germline ends. Germline CDR1 SGHRS, CDR2 YFSETQ. CDR3 amino acids: CASSYTENTGELFF. In nucleotides, the CDR3 is TGCGCCAGCAGCTACACGGAGAACACCGGGGAGCTGTTTTTT.

This clonotype was detected ten times or more. This chain uses TRBV20-1 with TRBJ2-1, with 8 bases aligning to TRBD2. J lost 4 bases, V lost 7 bases, and 6 bases had no gene match. CDR3 size: 13 residues. Germline values: CDR1 DFQATT, CDR2 SNEGSKA (reference sequence). The CDR3 spells CSVGRGSYNEQFF. As DNA, the CDR3 is TGCAGTGTCGGGAGGGGATCTTACAATGAGCAGTTCTTC.

This clonotype was recorded many times. J is TRBJ2-1 and V is TRBV12-5; possible D gene TRBD2, 5 bases. Germline CDR1 LGHNT, CDR2 FRNRAP. V lost 6 bases and J lost 10, with 10 bases in between. There are 11 residues in the CDR3. The CDR3 DNA reads as TGTGCTAGTGGCCACACGGGGGAGCAGTTCTTC. This encodes CASGHTGEQFF.

The chain uses TRBV25-1 and TRBJ2-5, with 9 nucleotides matching TRBD1. This CDR3 has 17 amino acids. The J segment lost 5 bases and the V segment lost 4 bases, leaving 14 bases of the junction unmatched. The germline V gene encodes CDR1 MGHDK and CDR2 SYGVNS. Written as DNA, the CDR3 is TGTGCCAGCAGTGCTAGAGATAGTGGGGACAGGGCTGAGACCCAGTACTTC. Its translation is CASSARDSGDRAETQYF.

At least ten counts were recorded for this clonotype. This chain uses TRBV19 with TRBJ2-7; the D gene is possibly TRBD1 (5 bases). CDR1 is LNHDA and CDR2 is SQIVND in the germline V gene (reference sequence). With 5 bases removed from V and 2 bases from J, the gap between germline ends came to 16 bases. CDR3 length: 15 residues. The CDR3 DNA sequence: TGTGCCAGTAGTCGCCAAGGGGCGGCTGCCTACGAGCAGTACTTC. This gives the protein CASSRQGAAAYEQYF.

This clonotype showed up many times. J is TRBJ1-5 and V is TRBV6-1, with a weak D call TRBD1 (6 bases). Trimming pared 5 bases from V and 4 bases from J, leaving 15 bases between. This CDR3 is 15 amino acids long. CDR1 is MNHNS, CDR2 SASEGT, per germline. CDR3 loop: CASSRGDTQNQPQHF. The CDR3 DNA sequence: TGTGCCAGCAGTCGGGGGGACACACAAAATCAGCCCCAGCATTTT.